Following are 14 T cell receptor beta chains from one sample sequenced in a study of shared clonotypes between healthy human individuals. Cells designated naive CD8 were CD45RO-negative and were positively selected for CCR7, with terminally differentiated effector memory CD45RA+ cells excluded. Assay: immunoSEQ multiplex PCR; the TCRdb copy retains only in-frame clones and omits some. The table lists some 800,000 clones, nearly 95% of them singletons. The sample consisted of naive CD8+ T cells sorted from blood. The receptor source for this set is a man aged 30-40 years in good health.

J is TRBJ2-5 and V is TRBV10-3, with D unclear. Germline V gene sequence: CDR1 ENHRY, CDR2 SYGVKD. The ends were cut back, 4 bases at V and 2 bases at J, with 11 bases in the middle. This CDR3 has 14 residues. The CDR3 spells CAISAVGRQETQYF. CDR3 DNA sequence: TGTGCCATCAGTGCCGTAGGACGGCAAGAGACCCAGTACTTC.

V usage is TRBV18 and J usage is TRBJ2-3; TRBD2 is a possible D gene (6 bases). The CDR3 runs to 15 residues. Per the germline V gene, CDR1 is KGHSH and CDR2 is LQKENI. V was shortened by 5 bases and J by 1 base, with 13 bases between the two germline ends. DNA for the CDR3: TGTGCCAGCTCAACACGGGAGTTGGGCACAGATACGCAGTATTTT. Protein: CASSTRELGTDTQYF.

The rearrangement links TRBV10-1 to TRBJ2-3; 12 positions match TRBD2. The V segment lost 3 bases and the J segment 0 bases; nucleotides outside the gene matches: 4. The CDR3 runs to 17 residues. The germline V gene has CDR1 WNHNN and CDR2 SYGVQD (reference sequence). The CDR3 DNA follows: TGCGCCAGCAGTGAAGGGACTAGCGGGTCTAGCACAGATACGCAGTATTTT. Translation gives CASSEGTSGSSTDTQYF.

V gene TRBV27 combines with J gene TRBJ1-5, with D unresolved. Trimming took off 3 bases at V and 0 bases at J, with 9 bases between the two ends. The germline CDR1 and CDR2 sequences are MNHEY and SMNVEV (reference sequence). The CDR3 runs to 15 residues. The CDR3: CASSFTGYSNQPQHF. CDR3 DNA sequence: TGTGCCAGCAGTTTCACGGGTTATAGCAATCAGCCCCAGCATTTT.

The gene calls are TRBV28 and TRBJ2-7; 7 nucleotides align to TRBD1. Germline CDR1 MDHEN, CDR2 SYDVKM. V gave up 6 bases and J gave up 2 bases; unmatched junction bases: 13. The CDR3 is made up of 16 amino acids. For the CDR3, the DNA is TGTGCCAGCAGCCTCCTCACAAAGGGGGCCACCTACGAGCAGTACTTC. Translated: CASSLLTKGATYEQYF.

This chain joins TRBV6-5 and TRBJ1-2, with D hard to call. Germline V gene lookup returns CDR1 MNHEY and CDR2 SVGAGI. The CDR3 is 13 amino acids. V was pared by 3 bases and J by 8 bases, with 13 bases between. The CDR3 loop reads CASSYGGLEGYTF. CDR3 DNA: TGTGCCAGCAGTTATGGCGGGTTGGAGGGCTACACCTTC.

CDR3 sequence: CASSHSASTDTQYF. The CDR3 nucleotides read TGTGCCAGCAGCCACTCGGCTAGCACAGATACGCAGTATTTT. This sequence joins TRBV14 and TRBJ2-3; no definite D call. From germline, CDR1 is SGHDN and CDR2 FVKESK. CDR3 size: 14 residues. Trimming left V 3 bases short and J 0 bases short, with 7 bases between. The full variable domain, rest sourced from reference TRBV14 and TRBJ2-3, is EAGVTQFPSHSVIEKGQTVTLRCDPISGHDNLYWYRRVMGKEIKFLLHFVKESKQDESGMPNNRFLAERTGGTYSTLKVQPAELEDSGVYFCASSHSASTDTQYFGPGTRLTVL.

The chain joins TRBV27 to TRBJ2-1, with 10 bases identical to TRBD1. The CDR3 consists of 15 residues. Losses at the gene ends were 0 bases for V and 8 bases for J; bases not matched to a gene: 4. CDR1 MNHEY and CDR2 SMNVEV come from the germline V gene (reference sequence). The CDR3 sequence is CASSLSGQGRHEQFF. The DNA of the CDR3 is TGTGCCAGCAGTTTATCGGGACAGGGGAGGCATGAGCAGTTCTTC.

The chain joins TRBV5-1 to TRBJ2-7; perhaps TRBD2 as D (5 bases). Germline CDR1 and CDR2: SGHRS and YFSETQ. V lost 0 bases and J 0 bases, leaving 10 bases between the germline ends. This CDR3 has 15 residues. Written as DNA, the CDR3 is TGCGCCAGCAGCTTGGCCGGAGGATACTCCTACGAGCAGTACTTC. It yields the protein CASSLAGGYSYEQYF.

This clone was counted a single time. The chain uses TRBV6-5 and TRBJ2-1; 9 bases match TRBD2. The CDR3 runs 15 residues. CDR1 MNHEY and CDR2 SVGAGI come from the germline V gene. With V trimmed by 2 bases and J by 5 bases, 4 bases remained unmatched. The CDR3 region is CASSYGLAGNNEQFF. The CDR3 nucleotides are TGTGCCAGCAGTTACGGTCTAGCGGGGAACAATGAGCAGTTCTTC.

This clone appeared once. This rearrangement joins TRBV5-1 to TRBJ2-5; no firm D call. V was cut by 0 bases and J by 2 bases, with 5 bases left in between. This CDR3 contains 13 residues. The germline V gene encodes CDR1 SGHRS and CDR2 YFSETQ. CDR3 sequence: CASSLVLQETQYF. The CDR3, as DNA: TGCGCCAGCAGCTTGGTTTTGCAAGAGACCCAGTACTTC. The full variable domain, its missing parts supplied by reference TRBV5-1 and TRBJ2-5, is KAGVTQTPRYLIKTRGQQVTLSCSPISGHRSVSWYQQTPGQGLQFLFEYFSETQRNKGNFPGRFSGRQFSNSRSEMNVSTLELGDSALYLCASSLVLQETQYFGPGTRLLVL.

V usage is TRBV5-6 and J usage is TRBJ2-1, with a possible D match to TRBD1 (5 bases). The CDR3 length is 14 residues. Germline CDR1 is SGHDT and CDR2 is YYEEEE. Trimming pared 4 bases from V and 10 bases from J, leaving 18 bases between. The CDR3, as DNA: TGTGCCAGCAGCCCGACAGAGCTGAGGATGGAGCAGTTCTTC. Its translation is CASSPTELRMEQFF.

V and J are TRBV28 and TRBJ2-2; D is ambiguous. V was pared by 4 bases and J by 4 bases, with 19 bases between. This CDR3 is 17 amino acids long. Germline V gives CDR1 MDHEN, CDR2 SYDVKM. CDR3 in amino acids: CASSYAPGFVSTGELFF. Written as DNA, the CDR3 is TGTGCCAGCAGTTACGCACCAGGTTTCGTATCCACCGGGGAGCTGTTTTTT.

V and J are TRBV9 and TRBJ2-4, with 8 nucleotides matching TRBD2. V shed 0 bases, J shed 8 bases, and the junction held 10 bases outside the gene matches. The germline V gene has CDR1 SGDLS and CDR2 YYNGEE. This CDR3 has 16 residues. The CDR3 sequence is CASSVGSERERYIQYF. CDR3 DNA: TGTGCCAGCAGCGTAGGTTCTGAGCGGGAGAGATACATTCAGTACTTC.